This T cell receptor (beta chain) was observed in a study of cytomegalovirus exposure and HLA in healthy donors. V lost 6 bases, J lost 5 bases, and 19 bases lay in between. This CDR3 region has 15 residues. Germline CDR1 reads GTSNPN; CDR2 reads SVGIG (reference sequence). With regard to this clone: Its matching antigen is unknown.

Study-level points and caveats: Sequencing artifact likely explains a cluster of highly shared sequence variants. Follow-up analysis later connected one missense variant in DCLRE1C with trimming of TCR beta V- and J-genes.

A multiplex PCR was run with 60 Vbeta primers and 13 Jbeta primers. Original processing notes: There were about 80 million unique TCR beta chains by a later count, and about 12 million of them were shared. The assay was immunoSEQ multiplex PCR, and TCRdb's table has in-frame clones only and misses some. V and J calls plus clone size are reproduced from that table; the DNA served to infer D and trimming. The table for this sample gives over 65,000 clones. V is TRBV30 and J is TRBJ2-2, with D possibly being TRBD1 (6 bases). Sequenced material: PBMCs. The clonotype originates from a woman aged 25 to 39 in good health and CMV-seronegative. The CDR3 is CACDEKNRDTGELFF. CDR3 coding DNA: TGTGCCTGCGACGAGAAGAACAGGGATACCGGGGAGCTGTTTTTT.